Below, 16 T cell receptor beta chains from the same sample are listed, as sequenced in a study of tumor-infiltrating lymphocytes in primary liver carcinoma. Extraction also yielded germline DNA, while blood RNA was obtained from unsorted whole blood. Priming with a constant-region primer yielded TCR beta cDNA from about 500 ng total RNA. TCR beta libraries came from three nested multiplex PCR rounds using slightly modified ARM-PCR. Amplification in the first two PCR rounds was performed using TRBV1-TRBV30 forward primers and a C-beta reverse primer for 10 cycles each. Each CDR3 protein is one row after TCRdb ran MiXCR on the multiplex PCR reads. This table holds some 190,000 distinct CDR3 sequences, 60% found once. The sequenced sample was peripheral blood. All receptors derive from a man aged 35 to 55 with primary liver carcinoma and hepatitis B virus infection.

The chain carries TRBV12-3 or TRBV12-4 and TRBJ2-2; D is perhaps TRBD1 or TRBD2 (5 bases each). V lost 7 bases, J lost 2 bases, and 11 bases lay in between. CDR3 length: 14 residues. The CDR3 protein is CASTRDGNTGELFF. The DNA of the CDR3 is TGTGCCAGCACCCGGGACGGTAACACCGGGGAGCTGTTTTTT.

The rearrangement links TRBV7-9 to TRBJ2-7; 7 nucleotides line up with TRBD2. The germline V gene has CDR1 SEHNR and CDR2 FQNEAQ (reference sequence). CDR3 length equals 15 residues. With V trimmed by 7 bases and J by 2 bases, 11 bases remained unmatched. The CDR3 bases are TGTGCCAGCATCACCCCTGCGGGAGCCACCTACGAGCAGTACTTC. Amino acids: CASITPAGATYEQYF.

Concerning this clonotype itself: This sequence may be a read error, since a much larger clone differs from it by one base. This chain uses TRBV6-6 with TRBJ2-7; 7 bases align to TRBD2. With V trimmed by 10 bases and J by 0 bases, 6 bases remained unmatched. The CDR3 totals 13 residues. CDR1 and CDR2 from the germline V gene are MNHNY and SVGAGI (reference sequence). CDR3 sequence reads: CANSGGSSYEQYF. The CDR3 nucleotides are TGTGCCAACTCCGGGGGGAGCTCCTACGAGCAGTACTTC.

The chain recombines TRBV14 with TRBJ2-3; D not resolved. With 8 bases removed from V and 5 bases from J, the gap between germline ends came to 11 bases. This CDR3 spans 12 amino acids. The germline gives CDR1 SGHDN, CDR2 FVKESK. CDR3 DNA sequence: TGTGCCAGCGCCGGGTGGGGAGATACGCAGTATTTT. Translation: CASAGWGDTQYF.

A word on this clonotype: One junction end disagrees with the germline gene, perhaps due to a read error. The V gene is TRBV6-5, the J gene TRBJ1-2; D perhaps matches TRBD1 (5 bases). The CDR3 runs 17 residues. Germline V gene data show CDR1 as MNHEY and CDR2 as SVGAGI. The CDR3 loop is CASSYRQGLVGNYGHTF. The CDR3 coding sequence is TGTGCCAGCAGTTACCGGCAGGGTTTGGTAGGGAACTATGGCCACACCTTC.

This clonotype was observed a handful of times. The chain recombines TRBV4-1 with TRBJ2-1, with D possibly being TRBD1 (5 bases). The germline gives CDR1 MGHRA, CDR2 YSYEKL. The V end lost 2 bases, the J end lost 8 bases, and 16 bases lay between the germline ends. CDR3 length equals 15 residues. CDR3 residues: CASSQPSNWGDEQFF. The CDR3 DNA reads as TGCGCCAGCAGCCAACCCTCAAACTGGGGCGATGAGCAGTTCTTC.

This rearrangement joins TRBV10-3 to TRBJ1-2; TRBD1 agrees at 7 bases. There are 15 residues in the CDR3. The junction had 15 bases not matched to a gene; V was cut back by 10 bases and J by 4 bases. CDR1 and CDR2 from the germline V gene are ENHRY and SYGVKD. Here the CDR3 DNA reads TGTGCCACCTACTCGGACAGGAAAACTCTCTATGGCTACACCTTC. Encoded protein: CATYSDRKTLYGYTF.

The chain combines TRBV12-3 or TRBV12-4 with TRBJ1-2; D perhaps matches TRBD1 (5 bases). Trimming removed 10 bases from V and 3 bases from J, with 18 bases in between. The CDR3 consists of 14 residues. The CDR3: CATAGTAGDYGYTF. CDR3 bases: TGTGCCACTGCCGGGACGGCGGGTGACTATGGCTACACCTTC.

Points on this clonotype: A much larger clone lies one base from this, so it may be a read error. The rearrangement joins TRBV6-5 to TRBJ2-7; TRBD1 is a possible D gene (5 bases). Germline V lookup: CDR1 MNHEY, CDR2 SVGAGI. CDR3 length: 13 amino acids. The ends were cut back, 6 bases at V and 4 bases at J, with 13 bases in the middle. CDR3 sequence reads: CASSQGDSYEQYF. The CDR3 region has the DNA TGTGCCAGCAGCCAAGGGGATTCGTACGAGCAGTACTTC.

CDR3 sequence reads: CASRQGNYGYTF. In DNA, the CDR3 is TGTGCCAGCAGACAGGGCAACTATGGCTACACCTTC. J is TRBJ1-2 and V is TRBV6-6, with a weak D call TRBD1 (6 bases). The CDR3 runs to 12 residues. Between the trimmed V and J ends, which lost 6 bases and 2 bases, there was a span of 7 bases. The germline V gene has CDR1 MNHNY and CDR2 SVGAGI (reference sequence).

The gene calls are TRBV6-5 and TRBJ1-2; D is perhaps TRBD1 (5 bases). The germline V gene encodes CDR1 MNHEY and CDR2 SVGAGI. The CDR3 extends over 12 amino acids. Deletions cut 7 bases from V and 7 bases from J, with 13 bases between. In nucleotides, the CDR3 is TGTGCCAGCACCGATGGGGCCTCTGGCTACACCTTC. Encoded protein: CASTDGASGYTF.

The genes are TRBV14 and TRBJ1-5; D may be TRBD1 (6 bases). Germline CDR1 and CDR2: SGHDN and FVKESK. The V and J ends lost 0 bases and 3 bases respectively, with 21 bases between them. This CDR3 contains 19 residues. As DNA, the CDR3 is TGTGCCAGCAGCCAAGATCCTGGGGGGGGGGCATTACTCAATCAGCCCCAGCATTTT. Translating it yields CASSQDPGGGALLNQPQHF.

The chain uses TRBV4-2 and TRBJ2-7; D not resolved. The CDR3 loop spans 16 amino acids. V was pared by 1 base and J by 7 bases, with 20 bases between. The V gene's germline CDR1 is LGHNA and CDR2 YNFKEQ. CDR3 residues: CASSQVVSGPMGEQYF. DNA for the CDR3: TGTGCCAGCAGCCAAGTGGTGTCCGGACCCATGGGGGAGCAGTACTTC.

Remarks on this clonotype: Its ends do not fully match the called genes, so a read error is possible. The gene calls are TRBV6-2 or TRBV6-3 and TRBJ2-6, with D perhaps being TRBD1 or TRBD2 (5 bases each). Germline lookup yields CDR1 MNHEY and CDR2 SVGEGT. This CDR3 has 16 amino acids. The CDR3: CASSSGRSSGASVLTF. CDR3 DNA sequence: TGTGCCAGCAGTTCGGGACGGAGCTCTGGGGCCAGCGTCCTGACTTTC.

V gene TRBV12-3 or TRBV12-4 combines with J gene TRBJ2-2; 8 bases match TRBD1. The junction had 0 bases not matched to a gene; V was cut back by 5 bases and J by 4 bases. The CDR3 covers 13 residues. CDR3 sequence: CASSGQGTGELFF. In DNA form, the CDR3 reads TGTGCCAGCAGTGGACAGGGCACCGGGGAGCTGTTTTTT.

Turning to this clonotype: The germline gene is not matched at one end of the junction; a read error may be the cause. V usage is TRBV30 and J usage is TRBJ2-1; the D gene is possibly TRBD1 (7 bases). Germline V CDR1 and CDR2: GTSNPN, SVGIG (reference sequence). The CDR3 covers 15 residues. The CDR3 region has the DNA TGTGCCTGGAGTACAGGGGACTCAATCGGCAATGAGCGGTTCTTC. Its protein product is CAWSTGDSIGNERFF.